One T cell receptor (beta chain) is described in this entry. Its specificity is unknown. This sample is part of a study of regulatory T cells in long-lasting Graves disease. Looking at the study overall: With positive TSH receptor antibodies and over 5 years of antithyroid drugs, Graves' disease was considered persistent.

Germline V gives CDR1 SQVTM, CDR2 ANQGSEA. The V end lost 4 bases, the J end lost 5 bases, and 11 bases lay between the germline ends. The CDR3 is 12 residues long. Time point in this sample: persistent/refractory GD, antithyroid drugs over 5 years with positive TRAb. The TCR library was prepared using RNA isolated from PBMCs. Diagnosis followed American Thyroid Association guidelines for Graves' disease. Roughly 9.5-milliliter peripheral blood samples went into EDTA tubes. Study-wide points: Persistent disease showed a preference for TRBV28, TRBJ1-2 and TRBJ2-5.

The authors built TCR beta libraries using iRepertoire HTBI primers and Arm-PCR of CDR3 regions. TCRdb called the multiplex PCR reads again in MiXCR, with one record for every CDR3 protein. The data hold 300,000 or so distinct CDR3 sequences, with about 20% observed a single time. This clonotype was sampled from a female donor with Graves disease. Sequenced here: peripheral blood mononuclear cells (PBMCs), sampled when the disease was refractory, from a patient treated with antithyroid drugs. The chain is built from TRBV29-1 and TRBJ1-1; D is undetermined. CDR3 coding DNA: TGCAGCGTTGCTCAGTCCTCGACTGAAGCTTTCTTT. Protein product: CSVAQSSTEAFF.